A selection of T cell receptor beta chains follows, all from one sample in a study of T cells and Merkel cell carcinoma outcomes. TCRdb's copy holds only in-frame clones and misses some; the assay was immunoSEQ multiplex PCR. Of some 21,000 clones listed, more than 65% are singletons. Specimen: tumor tissue from Merkel cell carcinoma. These receptors all come from a human donor with Merkel cell carcinoma. CDR3s include the opening cysteine and the closing phenylalanine or tryptophan. The order of the fields is J gene, D gene, clone size, V gene, CDR3 length, CDR3 DNA, CDR3 protein. D genes are given only for firm matches. Not all rows give a size; the values are once, few, many and, for expanded clones, a class.

TRBJ2-7,.,once,TRBV18,14,TGTGCCAGCTCACCAGGGGTACGCACCTACGAGCAGTACTTC,CASSPGVRTYEQYF
TRBJ1-1,.,.,TRBV10-3,13,TGTGCCAACGCCCGAGACGTGAACACTGAAGCTTTCTTT,CANARDVNTEAFF
TRBJ1-5,.,.,TRBV5-1,13,TGCGCCAGCAGCCTCGATCGCAATCAGCCCCAGCATTTT,CASSLDRNQPQHF
TRBJ2-7,.,.,TRBV6-1,14,TGTGCCAGCAGTGAAGCGGAACACCTCTACGAGCAGTACTTC,CASSEAEHLYEQYF
TRBJ2-1,TRBD2,.,TRBV5-1,15,TGCGCCAGCAGCTTGGCCTGGCGGGGGAGAGATGAGCAGTTCTTC,CASSLAWRGRDEQFF
TRBJ2-7,TRBD1,.,TRBV7-2,12,TGTGCCAGCAGCGACAGGGGGCCCGAGCCATTGTTC,CASSDRGPEPLF
TRBJ1-1,.,.,TRBV7-9,13,TGTGCCAGCAGCTTATTAGGGAACACTGAAGCTTTCTTT,CASSLLGNTEAFF
TRBJ2-4,TRBD1,.,TRBV5-1,13,TGCGCCAGCAGCTCGGGACAGATAAACATTCAGTACTTC,CASSSGQINIQYF
TRBJ1-6,.,.,TRBV19,14,TGTGCCAGTAGTCAAGATTCTCCGAATTCACCCCTCCACTTT,CASSQDSPNSPLHF
TRBJ1-5,TRBD1,.,TRBV19,14,TGTGCCAGTAGGGACAGGGTAATTAATCAGCCCCAGCATTTT,CASRDRVINQPQHF
TRBJ2-1,.,.,TRBV25-1,11,TGTGCCAGCAGTTCCTACAATGAGCAGTTCTTC,CASSSYNEQFF
TRBJ2-7,TRBD1,.,TRBV28,13,TGTGCCAGCAGACGGGGACAGGGCTACGAGCAGTACTTC,CASRRGQGYEQYF
TRBJ2-7,TRBD2,few,TRBV7-9,15,TGTGCCAGCAGCTCCCCGGCGGGAGGATACTACGAGCAGTACTTC,CASSSPAGGYYEQYF
TRBJ2-1,.,once,TRBV9,11,TGTGCCAGCAGTTCGGTCTATGAGCAGTTCTTC,CASSSVYEQFF
TRBJ1-1,.,few,TRBV19,15,TGTGCCAGTATGGACGATATTCGGGCGAACACTGAAGCTTTCTTT,CASMDDIRANTEAFF
TRBJ2-7,.,.,TRBV6-6,15,TGTGCCAGCAGCAAAGGGACACCCTTCCTTTCCGAGCAGTACTTC,CASSKGTPFLSEQYF
TRBJ2-1,TRBD2,.,TRBV7-9,15,TGTGCCAGCAGCTTAGAACCGGGGGGGCCCTATGAGCAGTTCTTC,CASSLEPGGPYEQFF
TRBJ1-5,.,.,TRBV6-1,14,TGTGCCAGCAGTGAAGCGATGGGGGGCCAGCCCCAGCATTTT,CASSEAMGGQPQHF
TRBJ1-4,.,.,TRBV2,15,TGTGCCAGCAGTGAAAAGACAGCCTATAATGAAAAACTGTTTTTT,CASSEKTAYNEKLFF
TRBJ1-2,.,few,TRBV2,12,TGTGCCAGCAGTGTCTATGGGGGTGGCTACACCTTC,CASSVYGGGYTF
TRBJ2-3,.,.,TRBV7-9,10,TGTGCCAGCAGCTCCGCCACGCAGTATTTT,CASSSATQYF
TRBJ2-7,.,medium-sized,TRBV11-3,12,TGTGCCAGCAGCCCCCGCGGTAGCGAGCAGTACTTC,CASSPRGSEQYF
TRBJ1-5,.,.,TRBV6-5,14,TGTGCCAGCAGCCCCGGGCGGACGCTTCAGCCCCAGCATTTT,CASSPGRTLQPQHF
TRBJ2-5,TRBD2,.,TRBV25-1,17,TGTGCCAGCAGTCCCGGGACTAGGGGTTTTAGTTTGGAGACCCAGTACTTC,CASSPGTRGFSLETQYF
TRBJ1-5,.,.,TRBV15,16,TGTGCCACCAGCAGCACTCCGACAGGCAGCAATCAGCCCCAGCATTTT,CATSSTPTGSNQPQHF
TRBJ1-2,.,once,TRBV30,12,TGTGCCTGGAGTTGGCAGACCTATGGCTACACCTTC,CAWSWQTYGYTF
TRBJ2-7,.,.,TRBV14,15,TGTGCCAGCAGCCAAGAAGACCGGCACTACTACGAGCAGTACTTC,CASSQEDRHYYEQYF
TRBJ1-6,.,.,TRBV4-1,14,TGCGCCAGCAGCCGACGGTGGACTAATTCACCCCTCCACTTT,CASSRRWTNSPLHF
TRBJ2-6,TRBD1,.,TRBV2,18,TGTGCCAGTTATACAGGGGGCAGGAGAAGCTCTGGGGCCAACGTCCTGACTTTC,CASYTGGRRSSGANVLTF
TRBJ1-1,.,.,TRBV27,11,TGTGCCAGCAGGTTGAGAACTGAAGCTTTCTTT,CASRLRTEAFF